This T cell receptor beta chain stems from a study of yellow fever vaccine responses in identical twins. The study's findings and limits: Among the twins, the vaccine T cell response reportedly seemed partly convergent and partly personalized.

On this clonotype itself: Its antigen is unknown.

Germline V CDR1 and CDR2: GTSNPN, SVGIG (reference sequence). The CDR3 runs to 13 residues. The V end lost 2 bases, the J end lost 4 bases, and 12 bases lay between the germline ends. A single record per CDR3 protein comes from TCRdb applying MiXCR to the RT-PCR reads. The sample lists approximately 430 distinct CDR3 sequences; 55% to 65% were seen once. The chain is built from TRBV30 and TRBJ2-7; either TRBD1 or TRBD2 may fit D (5 bases each). The source of this sequence is a female donor who received the yellow fever vaccine. Here the sequenced sample was T cells from blood (PBMCs), unsorted or a sorted subset (not recorded which), taken before or after yellow fever vaccination (not recorded which). CDR3 DNA: TGTGCCTGGAGTCCGGGGACCTCTTACGAGCAGTACGTC. Amino acids: CAWSPGTSYEQYV.